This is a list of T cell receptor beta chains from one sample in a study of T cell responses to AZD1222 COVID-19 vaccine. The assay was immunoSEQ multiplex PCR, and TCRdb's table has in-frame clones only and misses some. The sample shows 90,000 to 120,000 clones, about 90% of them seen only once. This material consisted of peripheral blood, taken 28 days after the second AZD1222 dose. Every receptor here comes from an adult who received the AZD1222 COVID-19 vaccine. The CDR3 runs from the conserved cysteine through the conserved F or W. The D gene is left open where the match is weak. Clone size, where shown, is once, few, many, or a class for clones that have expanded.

CDR3nt: TGTGCCAGCGAAGCGGGAGGGCCGGAAGACGAGCAGTACTTC; CDR3aa: CASEAGGPEDEQYF; d_gene: NA; abundance: NA; len: 14; v_gene: TRBV21-1; j_gene: TRBJ2-7
CDR3nt: TGTGCCAGCAGCCCCGAAAGAGCGAACACCGGGGAGCTGTTTTTT; CDR3aa: CASSPERANTGELFF; d_gene: NA; abundance: NA; len: 15; v_gene: TRBV2; j_gene: TRBJ2-2
CDR3nt: TGCAGCGTTAACAGGGGGGACACTGAAGCTTTCTTT; CDR3aa: CSVNRGDTEAFF; d_gene: TRBD1; abundance: NA; len: 12; v_gene: TRBV29-1; j_gene: TRBJ1-1
CDR3nt: TGTGCCAGCAGTGAAAGACAGACAGATACGCAGTATTTT; CDR3aa: CASSERQTDTQYF; d_gene: NA; abundance: NA; len: 13; v_gene: TRBV2; j_gene: TRBJ2-3
CDR3nt: TGCGCCAGCGCAAAGGGAGACACAGATACGCAGTATTTT; CDR3aa: CASAKGDTDTQYF; d_gene: NA; abundance: NA; len: 13; v_gene: TRBV5-1; j_gene: TRBJ2-3
CDR3nt: TGTGCCAGCAGCTATAGTCGAACCGGGGAGCTGTTTTTT; CDR3aa: CASSYSRTGELFF; d_gene: NA; abundance: NA; len: 13; v_gene: TRBV7-2; j_gene: TRBJ2-2
CDR3nt: TGTGCCAGCGTCTTTACAGTGACCTCCTACGAGCAGTACTTC; CDR3aa: CASVFTVTSYEQYF; d_gene: NA; abundance: NA; len: 14; v_gene: TRBV6-5; j_gene: TRBJ2-7
CDR3nt: TGTGCCAGCAGCCAAGCCATTGCGGGGGGTCAGCCCCAGCATTTT; CDR3aa: CASSQAIAGGQPQHF; d_gene: NA; abundance: NA; len: 15; v_gene: TRBV3-1/TRBV3-2; j_gene: TRBJ1-5
CDR3nt: TGTGCCAGCAGCTTTAAGTCAGACATCTCTGGAAACACCATATATTTT; CDR3aa: CASSFKSDISGNTIYF; d_gene: NA; abundance: NA; len: 16; v_gene: TRBV7-9; j_gene: TRBJ1-3
CDR3nt: TGTGCCAGCAGCGACGGACAGGGACGAACCGGGGAGCTGTTTTTT; CDR3aa: CASSDGQGRTGELFF; d_gene: TRBD1; abundance: NA; len: 15; v_gene: TRBV2; j_gene: TRBJ2-2
CDR3nt: TGCGCCAGCAGCCAAGATCTCGACGGTGGCTACACCTTC; CDR3aa: CASSQDLDGGYTF; d_gene: NA; abundance: NA; len: 13; v_gene: TRBV4-1; j_gene: TRBJ1-2
CDR3nt: TGTGCCACCAGCAGGACAGGGGGGGAGCCCCAGCATTTT; CDR3aa: CATSRTGGEPQHF; d_gene: TRBD1; abundance: NA; len: 13; v_gene: TRBV15; j_gene: TRBJ1-5
CDR3nt: TGTGCCAGCAGTGAAGTTGGGCGAAATATGAACACTGAAGCTTTCTTT; CDR3aa: CASSEVGRNMNTEAFF; d_gene: NA; abundance: NA; len: 16; v_gene: TRBV2; j_gene: TRBJ1-1
CDR3nt: TGTGCCAGCAGCTGGGCCGGAGTAAATTCACCCCTCCACTTT; CDR3aa: CASSWAGVNSPLHF; d_gene: NA; abundance: few; len: 14; v_gene: TRBV28; j_gene: TRBJ1-6
CDR3nt: TGTGCCAGCACGGAAGAAAAGCCCCAGCATTTT; CDR3aa: CASTEEKPQHF; d_gene: NA; abundance: NA; len: 11; v_gene: TRBV5-8; j_gene: TRBJ1-5
CDR3nt: TGTGCCAGCAGCTTATTATTCGGAGTAGGGGATTACCAAGAGACCCAGTACTTC; CDR3aa: CASSLLFGVGDYQETQYF; d_gene: NA; abundance: few; len: 18; v_gene: TRBV7-9; j_gene: TRBJ2-5
CDR3nt: TGTGCCAGCAGTGCCTTAACCGGGACATCAAGCGCTGAAGCTTTCTTT; CDR3aa: CASSALTGTSSAEAFF; d_gene: NA; abundance: NA; len: 16; v_gene: TRBV25-1; j_gene: TRBJ1-1
CDR3nt: TGCGCCAGCAGCACACCGGGACAGGCCATTAATGAGCAGTTCTTC; CDR3aa: CASSTPGQAINEQFF; d_gene: TRBD1; abundance: NA; len: 15; v_gene: TRBV5-1; j_gene: TRBJ2-1
CDR3nt: TGTGCCAGTATCGGGTTGGCGAGAGTGCAGTACTTC; CDR3aa: CASIGLARVQYF; d_gene: NA; abundance: NA; len: 12; v_gene: TRBV19; j_gene: TRBJ2-7
CDR3nt: TGTGCCAGCAGCTACTTCTTAGAGTCTACAGGCGAAGCCCTACTCGAGCAGTACTTC; CDR3aa: CASSYFLESTGEALLEQYF; d_gene: NA; abundance: NA; len: 19; v_gene: TRBV11-2; j_gene: TRBJ2-7
CDR3nt: TGTGCCAGCAGTCAGGGGAGCACTGAAGCTTTCTTT; CDR3aa: CASSQGSTEAFF; d_gene: NA; abundance: NA; len: 12; v_gene: TRBV6-2/TRBV6-3; j_gene: TRBJ1-1
CDR3nt: TGTGCCAGCAGCCCACAAACAGCTAAACAAGAGACCCAGTACTTC; CDR3aa: CASSPQTAKQETQYF; d_gene: NA; abundance: NA; len: 15; v_gene: TRBV7-2; j_gene: TRBJ2-5
CDR3nt: TGTGCCAGCAGTTTAGCTGCCAATGAGCAGTTCTTC; CDR3aa: CASSLAANEQFF; d_gene: NA; abundance: NA; len: 12; v_gene: TRBV28; j_gene: TRBJ2-1
CDR3nt: TGTGCCAGCAGCATTAGACTAGCAGGCACCGGGGAGCTGTTTTTT; CDR3aa: CASSIRLAGTGELFF; d_gene: TRBD2; abundance: NA; len: 15; v_gene: TRBV5-5; j_gene: TRBJ2-2
CDR3nt: TGTGCCAGCAGCTCGGGACAGGGAATGTATGGCTACACCTTC; CDR3aa: CASSSGQGMYGYTF; d_gene: TRBD1; abundance: NA; len: 14; v_gene: TRBV5-5; j_gene: TRBJ1-2
CDR3nt: TGTGCCAGCAGCCAAGATTGGGGGGGCGAGCAGTACTTC; CDR3aa: CASSQDWGGEQYF; d_gene: TRBD2; abundance: NA; len: 13; v_gene: TRBV14; j_gene: TRBJ2-7
CDR3nt: TGTGCCAGCAGCCGCGGGCTAGCTGAATTCTACGAGCAGTACTTC; CDR3aa: CASSRGLAEFYEQYF; d_gene: NA; abundance: NA; len: 15; v_gene: TRBV5-4; j_gene: TRBJ2-7
CDR3nt: TGTGCCAGCAGCAATACAGGGGGAGGCGAGCAGTACTTC; CDR3aa: CASSNTGGGEQYF; d_gene: TRBD1; abundance: NA; len: 13; v_gene: TRBV7-3; j_gene: TRBJ2-7
CDR3nt: TGCGCCAGCAGCTTGCTTACACGTTCGGCCGAGCAGTACTTC; CDR3aa: CASSLLTRSAEQYF; d_gene: NA; abundance: NA; len: 14; v_gene: TRBV5-1; j_gene: TRBJ2-7
CDR3nt: TGTGCCAGCAGCCATGGGGCGGGGGCAAGTCAGCCCCAGCATTTT; CDR3aa: CASSHGAGASQPQHF; d_gene: NA; abundance: NA; len: 15; v_gene: TRBV3-1/TRBV3-2; j_gene: TRBJ1-5
CDR3nt: TGTGCCAGCAGCTTCGTAGAGTCCGCCTCTGGGGCCAACGTCCTGACTTTC; CDR3aa: CASSFVESASGANVLTF; d_gene: NA; abundance: NA; len: 17; v_gene: TRBV5-5; j_gene: TRBJ2-6
CDR3nt: TGTGCCAGCAGCTTAGTTCTGGGTGGTCAAGAGACCCAGTACTTC; CDR3aa: CASSLVLGGQETQYF; d_gene: NA; abundance: NA; len: 15; v_gene: TRBV7-9; j_gene: TRBJ2-5
CDR3nt: TGCAGCGCCGGACGGCAACAGGGGCGCGGGGAGCTGTTTTTT; CDR3aa: CSAGRQQGRGELFF; d_gene: TRBD1; abundance: NA; len: 14; v_gene: TRBV29-1; j_gene: TRBJ2-2
CDR3nt: TGTGCCAGCAGTTTGGGGCAGAATCAGCCCCAGCATTTT; CDR3aa: CASSLGQNQPQHF; d_gene: NA; abundance: NA; len: 13; v_gene: TRBV12-3/TRBV12-4; j_gene: TRBJ1-5
CDR3nt: TGCGCCAGCAGCCAGGGGACAGGCCTTAACTCACCCCTCCACTTT; CDR3aa: CASSQGTGLNSPLHF; d_gene: TRBD1; abundance: once; len: 15; v_gene: TRBV5-1; j_gene: TRBJ1-6
CDR3nt: TGTGCCAGCAGCCAACGACAGGGGTGGAACACTGAAGCTTTCTTT; CDR3aa: CASSQRQGWNTEAFF; d_gene: TRBD1; abundance: NA; len: 15; v_gene: TRBV7-2; j_gene: TRBJ1-1
CDR3nt: TGTGCCAGCAGTGTCAGAGGGGCCGGGGAGCTGTTTTTT; CDR3aa: CASSVRGAGELFF; d_gene: NA; abundance: NA; len: 13; v_gene: TRBV2; j_gene: TRBJ2-2
CDR3nt: TGTGCCAGCAGCTTGGAGGCCCTCGCAGGGTGGGATGAGCAGTTCTTC; CDR3aa: CASSLEALAGWDEQFF; d_gene: NA; abundance: NA; len: 16; v_gene: TRBV5-5; j_gene: TRBJ2-1
CDR3nt: TGTGCCAGCAGCTTACCTGGCGGGCGTGAAGCTTTCTTT; CDR3aa: CASSLPGGREAFF; d_gene: NA; abundance: NA; len: 13; v_gene: TRBV7-8; j_gene: TRBJ1-1
CDR3nt: TGTGCCAGCAGCACGCGGGGGCTGGGCGGGAGCTACGAGCAGTACTTC; CDR3aa: CASSTRGLGGSYEQYF; d_gene: NA; abundance: NA; len: 16; v_gene: TRBV13; j_gene: TRBJ2-7
CDR3nt: TGTGCCAGCAGCTTAGCCAGGGCTGATTCTGGCGGCTACACCTTC; CDR3aa: CASSLARADSGGYTF; d_gene: NA; abundance: once; len: 15; v_gene: TRBV11-2; j_gene: TRBJ1-2
CDR3nt: TGCGCCAGCAACCGACTAGCGGGAAGGCTGGGTGAGCAGTTCTTC; CDR3aa: CASNRLAGRLGEQFF; d_gene: TRBD2; abundance: once; len: 15; v_gene: TRBV10-1; j_gene: TRBJ2-1
CDR3nt: TGTGCCAGCAGCTTATTCGGGATGGGAGAGACCCAGTACTTC; CDR3aa: CASSLFGMGETQYF; d_gene: NA; abundance: NA; len: 14; v_gene: TRBV7-2; j_gene: TRBJ2-5
CDR3nt: TGTGCCAGCACCCCTTCCAGTTGGGGGGGCTATGGCTACACCTTC; CDR3aa: CASTPSSWGGYGYTF; d_gene: NA; abundance: NA; len: 15; v_gene: TRBV6-6; j_gene: TRBJ1-2
CDR3nt: TGTGCCAGCAGCTTGGGGGCGTCGAACACTGAAGCTTTCTTT; CDR3aa: CASSLGASNTEAFF; d_gene: NA; abundance: NA; len: 14; v_gene: TRBV5-4; j_gene: TRBJ1-1
CDR3nt: TGTGCCAGCTCACCCGTGGGACACAATGAAGCTTTCTTT; CDR3aa: CASSPVGHNEAFF; d_gene: NA; abundance: NA; len: 13; v_gene: TRBV18; j_gene: TRBJ1-1
CDR3nt: TGTGCCATCGTTGGGAGGGATGGCGGTCAGCCCCAGCATTTT; CDR3aa: CAIVGRDGGQPQHF; d_gene: NA; abundance: NA; len: 14; v_gene: TRBV28; j_gene: TRBJ1-5
CDR3nt: TGTGCCAGCACAACGACAGGGGGCACTGAAGCTTTCTTT; CDR3aa: CASTTTGGTEAFF; d_gene: TRBD1; abundance: NA; len: 13; v_gene: TRBV7-9; j_gene: TRBJ1-1
CDR3nt: TGTGCCAGCAGCGTAGCTGGGGCAGGGGGCACAGATACGCAGTATTTT; CDR3aa: CASSVAGAGGTDTQYF; d_gene: NA; abundance: NA; len: 16; v_gene: TRBV9; j_gene: TRBJ2-3
CDR3nt: TGTGCCAGCAGCCCAACGCCGGTTTCTATGGCTAATGAAAAACTGTTTTTT; CDR3aa: CASSPTPVSMANEKLFF; d_gene: NA; abundance: NA; len: 17; v_gene: TRBV7-2; j_gene: TRBJ1-4
CDR3nt: TGTGCCAGCAGGGCGGGCACAGATACGCAGTATTTT; CDR3aa: CASRAGTDTQYF; d_gene: NA; abundance: NA; len: 12; v_gene: TRBV9; j_gene: TRBJ2-3
CDR3nt: TGTGCCAGCAGCGAAACAGGGGGGTACACAGATACGCAGTATTTT; CDR3aa: CASSETGGYTDTQYF; d_gene: TRBD1; abundance: NA; len: 15; v_gene: TRBV9; j_gene: TRBJ2-3
CDR3nt: TGTGCCAGCAGTCTGCGGGGGGTTTCCACTGAAGCTTTCTTT; CDR3aa: CASSLRGVSTEAFF; d_gene: NA; abundance: NA; len: 14; v_gene: TRBV28; j_gene: TRBJ1-1